The T cell receptor beta chain under discussion was sequenced for a study of identical twins. Study-level points and caveats: Surplus twin overlap in beta out-of-frame sequences was less pronounced. High-abundance cord blood beta clonotypes had fewer insertions; memory repertoires showed none.

Concerning this clonotype: Antigen unknown.

J was trimmed by 1 base and V by 0 bases; bases with no gene match: 6. This CDR3 has 18 residues. Per germline, CDR1 SGDLS and CDR2 YYNGEE. The donor group consisted entirely of healthy Caucasians. Template switching added a universal primer site; cDNA carried unique molecular identifiers. TCRdb processed the 5' RACE reads anew with MiXCR; each CDR3 protein has one entry. This sample carries 1.5 million to 2 million distinct CDR3 sequences, under 35% of them seen once, and the ten largest clones take about 0.27%. Sequenced: cord blood. This receptor was identified in a newborn girl in good health. This chain joins TRBV9 and TRBJ2-7; TRBD2 matches 14 bases. In DNA, the CDR3 is TGTGCCAGCAGCGTAGGAGGGACTAGCGGGAGAGGTTCCTACGAGCAGTACTTC. Amino acid sequence: CASSVGGTSGRGSYEQYF.